These 9 T cell receptor beta chains were sequenced from one sample in a study of vaccination and CD4 T cells after COVID-19. Researchers used the Oncomine TCR Beta short-read assay to sequence DNA from cultured CD4+ T cells. Each CDR3 protein gets one entry after TCRdb re-called the PCR reads with MiXCR. The profile covers over 14,000 distinct CDR3 sequences, with 52% appearing a single time and roughly 7.8% taken by the ten largest. Sample treatment: roughly ten-day PBMC culture with coronavirus spike peptide pools or control peptides (ViraFEST assay). These receptors' antigens are unknown. Input material: CD4+ T cells from blood, cultured in vitro. The receptors derive from a human donor who had recovered from COVID-19.

This clonotype came up a few times. CDR3 DNA: TGTGCCAGCAGCTTACAGGATGCCAATCAGCCCCAGCATTTT. Its translation: CASSLQDANQPQHF. The J gene is TRBJ1-5, the V gene TRBV7-8; D gene unclear. The CDR3 has 14 residues. V shed 2 bases and J shed 3 bases, with 8 bases lying between them. Germline V gene lookup returns CDR1 SGHVS and CDR2 FQNEAQ.

The chain uses TRBV24-1 and TRBJ2-1; 8 bases fit TRBD2. The CDR3 has 15 amino acids. V shed 3 bases, J shed 8 bases, and the junction held 8 bases outside the gene matches. Germline CDR1 reads KGHDR; CDR2 reads SFDVKD. CDR3 amino acids: CATSDPGLGVHEQFF. The CDR3 nucleotides are TGTGCCACCAGTGATCCGGGACTAGGAGTCCATGAGCAGTTCTTC.

This clonotype was observed once. V gene TRBV20-1 combines with J gene TRBJ2-1; TRBD2 agrees at 10 bases. The CDR3 length is 16 residues. The trim removed 2 bases at V and 0 bases at J, leaving 4 bases unmatched. Germline lookup yields CDR1 DFQATT and CDR2 SNEGSKA (reference sequence). The CDR3 loop is CSARSSGSGSYNEQFF. The CDR3, as DNA: TGCAGTGCTAGATCTAGCGGGAGCGGCTCCTACAATGAGCAGTTCTTC.

The V and J genes are TRBV7-2 and TRBJ2-1; unclear D gene. The V end was cut by 7 bases, the J end by 6 bases, with 16 bases between. Germline CDR1 SGHTA, CDR2 FQGNSA. CDR3 length: 14 residues. CDR3 sequence: CASNTRGWINEQFF. CDR3 nucleotides: TGTGCCAGCAATACTCGAGGATGGATCAATGAGCAGTTCTTC.

This clonotype was counted between two and nine times. The chain joins TRBV30 to TRBJ1-2; 7 bases agree with TRBD1. This CDR3 comprises 16 residues. The V segment lost 2 bases and the J segment 2 bases; nucleotides outside the gene matches: 11. The germline gives CDR1 GTSNPN, CDR2 SVGIG (reference sequence). The CDR3 sequence is CAWSPNLGGTNYGYTF. CDR3 coding DNA: TGTGCCTGGAGTCCGAACCTAGGGGGCACGAACTATGGCTACACCTTC. The complete variable domain, with remaining parts taken from reference TRBV30 and TRBJ1-2, reads SQTIHQWPATLVQPVGSPLSLECTVEGTSNPNLYWYRQAAGRGLQLLFYSVGIGQISSEVPQNLSASRPQDRQFILSSKKLLLSDSGFYLCAWSPNLGGTNYGYTFGSGTRLTVV.

The genes are TRBV11-2 and TRBJ1-1; no clear D gene. Deletions cut 7 bases from V and 5 bases from J, with 17 bases between. The CDR3 sequence is 14 residues long. CDR1 SGHAT and CDR2 FQNNGV come from the germline V gene. The CDR3 loop is CASTWEARTTEAFF. In nucleotides, the CDR3 is TGTGCCAGCACTTGGGAAGCTCGAACGACTGAAGCTTTCTTT.

This chain joins TRBV6-5 and TRBJ2-2; 12 bases match TRBD2. Germline CDR1 MNHEY, CDR2 SVGAGI. This CDR3 region has 16 residues. The V gene end was trimmed by 0 bases and the J gene end by 6 bases; junction bases not matched to a gene: 2. This chain's CDR3 is CASSYSLAGGPGELFF. DNA for the CDR3: TGTGCCAGCAGTTACTCTCTAGCGGGAGGGCCCGGGGAGCTGTTTTTT.

The chain couples TRBV11-1 to TRBJ2-2; tentative D call: TRBD1 (5 bases). The CDR3 is 14 residues long. The germline V and J ends were trimmed by 2 bases and 5 bases, with 9 bases remaining between them. Germline V gene data show CDR1 as SGHAT and CDR2 as FQDESV (reference sequence). CDR3 in DNA: TGTGCCAGCAGCTTACTGCAGGGAACCGGGGAGCTGTTTTTT. Translated, it gives CASSLLQGTGELFF.

The gene calls are TRBV19 and TRBJ1-2; tentative D call: TRBD1 (5 bases). V lost 1 base, J lost 5 bases, and 14 bases lay in between. Germline CDR1 reads LNHDA; CDR2 reads SQIVND (reference sequence). The CDR3 runs 15 residues. This CDR3 reads CASSIGGGAEYGYTF. As DNA, the CDR3 is TGTGCCAGTAGTATAGGAGGCGGGGCTGAATATGGCTACACCTTC.